Listed here are 17 T cell receptor beta chains from one sample, sequenced in a study of cytomegalovirus exposure and HLA in healthy donors. PCR primers comprised 60 Vbeta and 13 Jbeta primers. Data came from immunoSEQ multiplex PCR; TCRdb stores just in-frame clones and leaves some out. Recorded here are under 130,000 clones; the top ten clones represent 3% to 3.5%. Source material: PBMCs. The receptors were gathered from a middle-aged man in good health and CMV-seronegative.

The V gene is TRBV6-5, the J gene TRBJ2-3, with 7 bases aligning to TRBD2. The CDR3 runs 16 residues. Germline CDR1 MNHEY, CDR2 SVGAGI. The V and J ends lost 2 bases and 5 bases, in that order; junction bases with no gene match: 10. CDR3 amino acids: CASSYAASGTLDTQYF. The CDR3 region has the DNA TGTGCCAGCAGTTACGCGGCTAGCGGAACGTTAGATACGCAGTATTTT.

The chain links TRBV30 to TRBJ1-2; possibly TRBD1 for D (6 bases). V was trimmed by 3 bases and J by 2 bases, leaving 16 bases between them. The germline V gene has CDR1 GTSNPN and CDR2 SVGIG (reference sequence). The CDR3 runs to 15 residues. In nucleotides, the CDR3 is TGTGCCTGGAGCCCGGCACAGGGTCGAAACTATGGCTACACCTTC. Residues: CAWSPAQGRNYGYTF. The full variable domain, its missing parts supplied by reference TRBV30 and TRBJ1-2, is SQTIHQWPATLVQPVGSPLSLECTVEGTSNPNLYWYRQAAGRGLQLLFYSVGIGQISSEVPQNLSASRPQDRQFILSSKKLLLSDSGFYLCAWSPAQGRNYGYTFGSGTRLTVV.

This chain connects TRBV18 to TRBJ1-1; D is ambiguous. The V end was cut by 8 bases, the J end by 6 bases, with 7 bases between. The CDR3 is made up of 10 amino acids. CDR1 KGHSH and CDR2 LQKENI come from the germline V gene. This CDR3 reads CASLISEAFF. The CDR3 region has the DNA TGTGCCAGCCTAATATCTGAAGCTTTCTTT.

The chain links TRBV6-5 to TRBJ1-1, with a possible D match to TRBD1 (5 bases). There are 14 residues in the CDR3. V was pared by 2 bases and J by 4 bases, with 11 bases between. Per the germline V gene, CDR1 is MNHEY and CDR2 is SVGAGI. CDR3 amino acids: CASSYGGDSTEAFF. The DNA of the CDR3 is TGTGCCAGCAGTTACGGGGGGGATTCCACTGAAGCTTTCTTT.

This chain joins TRBV2 and TRBJ2-3; D is unresolved. The CDR3 has 11 amino acids. Germline V CDR1 and CDR2: SNHLY, FYNNEI. With 2 bases removed from V and 5 bases from J, the gap between germline ends came to 2 bases. This chain's CDR3 is CASSEQDTQYF. The CDR3 DNA follows: TGTGCCAGCAGTGAACAAGATACGCAGTATTTT. The full variable domain, rest sourced from reference TRBV2 and TRBJ2-3, is EPEVTQTPSHQVTQMGQEVILRCVPISNHLYFYWYRQILGQKVEFLVSFYNNEISEKSEIFDDQFSVERPDGSNFTLKIRSTKLEDSAMYFCASSEQDTQYFGPGTRLTVL.

CDR3 DNA sequence: TGTGCCAGCAGCCCACGGCAGGCTGGAAACACCATATATTTT. It is translated as CASSPRQAGNTIYF. V and J are TRBV6-5 and TRBJ1-3; unclear D gene. CDR1 MNHEY and CDR2 SVGAGI come from the germline V gene. CDR3 size: 14 residues. V was clipped by 6 bases and J by 2 bases, with 11 bases between them.

This chain links TRBV7-9 with TRBJ1-1; TRBD1 matches at 8 bases. Germline V gives CDR1 SEHNR, CDR2 FQNEAQ (reference sequence). J lost 6 bases, V lost 2 bases, and 8 bases had no gene match. This CDR3 comprises 15 residues. The CDR3: CASSLRQGADAEAFF. The CDR3 nucleotides are TGTGCCAGCAGCTTACGGCAGGGGGCGGACGCTGAAGCTTTCTTT.

V and J are TRBV7-9 and TRBJ2-5; D is undetermined. With the DNA end fitting TRBJ2-7 better, the J assignment may be wrong. The CDR3 loop spans 14 amino acids. Germline values: CDR1 SEHNR, CDR2 FQNEAQ (reference sequence). This CDR3 is CASSSPVSTYEQYF. DNA of the CDR3: TGTGCCAGCAGCTCCCCCGTCTCTACCTACGAGCAGTACTTC.

This chain links TRBV6-1 with TRBJ2-7; perhaps TRBD2 as D (6 bases). V lost 4 bases to trimming and J lost 6 bases, with 13 bases between them. Looked up from germline, CDR1 is MNHNS and CDR2 is SASEGT. The CDR3 extends over 13 amino acids. CDR3 nucleotides: TGTGCCAGCAGTGGAAGCTGGGACTTCGAGCAGTACTTC. Amino acid sequence: CASSGSWDFEQYF.

CDR3 amino acids: CASRGGTGSEKLFF. In nucleotides, the CDR3 is TGTGCCAGCAGGGGCGGGACAGGAAGCGAAAAACTGTTTTTT. The chain has TRBV2 and TRBJ1-4, with TRBD1 matching 8 bases. CDR1 SNHLY and CDR2 FYNNEI come from the germline V gene. CDR3 length: 14 amino acids. Trimming at V came to 6 bases and at J to 8 bases, leaving 8 bases not matched to a gene.

CDR3 loop: CASSVRGGRTGELFF. The CDR3, as DNA: TGTGCCAGCAGCGTAAGGGGGGGCAGGACCGGGGAGCTGTTTTTT. This chain connects TRBV7-2 to TRBJ2-2, with a possible D match to TRBD2 (7 bases). The CDR3 consists of 15 residues. Between the trimmed V and J ends, which lost 5 bases and 5 bases, there was a span of 15 bases. Germline CDR1 and CDR2: SGHTA and FQGNSA.

The genes are TRBV30 and TRBJ1-4; no definite D call. The V gene lost 1 base and the J gene lost 7 bases, with 13 bases spanning the gap. Germline V gives CDR1 GTSNPN, CDR2 SVGIG (reference sequence). The CDR3 extends over 14 amino acids. CDR3 sequence: CAWSGGSGGEKLFF. DNA of the CDR3: TGTGCCTGGAGTGGTGGCTCTGGCGGTGAAAAACTGTTTTTT.

The chain is built from TRBV6-4 and TRBJ1-2, with 12 bases aligning to TRBD1. Looked up from germline, CDR1 is MRHNA and CDR2 is SNTAGT. V shed 6 bases, J shed 5 bases, and the junction held 7 bases outside the gene matches. There are 15 residues in the CDR3. The CDR3 coding sequence is TGTGCCAGCAGGCTCCAGGGACAGGGGGCGTATGGCTACACCTTC. Translation gives CASRLQGQGAYGYTF.

V and J are TRBV27 and TRBJ1-3, with D perhaps TRBD1 (6 bases). Germline V gene sequence: CDR1 MNHEY, CDR2 SMNVEV (reference sequence). The CDR3 loop spans 15 amino acids. Deletions cut 3 bases from V and 0 bases from J, with 9 bases between. CDR3 residues: CASSFSGVSGNTIYF. The CDR3 DNA reads TGTGCCAGCAGTTTTTCAGGGGTCTCTGGAAACACCATATATTTT.

The J gene is TRBJ2-5, the V gene TRBV5-1; D gene unclear. CDR3 length: 15 amino acids. Germline CDR1 reads SGHRS; CDR2 reads YFSETQ. V was shortened by 0 bases and J by 3 bases, with 12 bases between the two germline ends. This CDR3 is CASSLAATVEETQYF. The DNA for the CDR3 is TGCGCCAGCAGCTTGGCCGCGACTGTCGAAGAGACCCAGTACTTC.

The chain carries TRBV15 and TRBJ2-3; TRBD1 matches 7 bases. CDR1 is LNHNV, CDR2 YYDKDF, per germline (reference sequence). The CDR3 extends over 15 amino acids. Unmatched junction bases numbered 6, after V lost 1 base and J lost 5 bases. The CDR3 protein is CATSRVKGAGDTQYF. The CDR3 DNA sequence: TGTGCCACCAGCAGAGTCAAGGGGGCGGGAGATACGCAGTATTTT. Together with reference TRBV15 and TRBJ2-3, the CDR3 gives the full variable domain: DAMVIQNPRYQVTQFGKPVTLSCSQTLNHNVMYWYQQKSSQAPKLLFHYYDKDFNNEADTPDNFQSRRPNTSFCFLDIRSPGLGDTAMYLCATSRVKGAGDTQYFGPGTRLTVL.

Note on this clone: A junction boundary mismatches the germline segment, possibly from a read error. The chain couples TRBV6-1 to TRBJ2-7; TRBD2 matches at 13 bases. The CDR3 has 17 residues. CDR1 is MNHNS and CDR2 is SASEGT in the germline V gene. CDR3 sequence (DNA): TGCGCCAGCAGTGTGAGGGAACTAGCGGGGGGGACCTACGAGCAGTACTTC. Protein product: CASSVRELAGGTYEQYF.